Listed below are T cell receptor beta chains from one sample, sequenced in a study of regulatory T cells in long-lasting Graves disease. MiXCR was run by TCRdb on the multiplex PCR reads, yielding one entry per CDR3 protein. The profile shows about 540,000 distinct CDR3 sequences, roughly 12% of them singletons. These data were also reused for a study on T cells in Graves' hyperthyroidism and ophthalmopathy.

The input for sequencing was peripheral blood mononuclear cells (PBMCs), taken at new diagnosis, from a patient treated with antithyroid drugs. The receptors originated from a man aged 25 to 40 with Graves disease. CDR3s include the opening cysteine and the closing phenylalanine or tryptophan. A D gene is named only where the DNA matches it firmly. The size field is filled for only some rows; it gives once, few, many or a size class.

v_call	j_call	clone_size	d_call	cdr3_nt	cdr3_aa
TRBV11-3	TRBJ2-5	many	TRBD1	TGTGCCAGCAGCTTGACAGGGAAAGAGACCCAGTACTTC	CASSLTGKETQYF
TRBV7-9	TRBJ1-5	-	-	TGTGCCAGCAGTCCCACCACAGGGTCCTATCAGCCCCAGCATTTT	CASSPTTGSYQPQHF
TRBV6-2/TRBV6-3	TRBJ2-1	many	-	TGTGCCAGCACCGGGGTGGTGAATGAGCAGTTCTTC	CASTGVVNEQFF
TRBV30	TRBJ2-1	-	TRBD2	TGTGCCTGGCGAATTACAGGACTAGCGACCTACAATGAGCAGTTCTTC	CAWRITGLATYNEQFF
TRBV6-1	TRBJ2-7	many	-	TGTGCCAGCAGTGAATATGTCAGGAACTACGAGCAGTACTTC	CASSEYVRNYEQYF
TRBV6-1	TRBJ2-4	many	TRBD2	TGTGCCAGCAGTGAAGTAGCTAGCGGGAAAGGGCGCATTCAGTACTTC	CASSEVASGKGRIQYF
TRBV24-1	TRBJ2-2	many	-	TGTGCCACCAGTGATCCGGGGTCCCGGGAGCTGTTTTTT	CATSDPGSRELFF
TRBV5-1	TRBJ2-1	few	-	TGCGCCAGCAGCTTGATCCTAGCTTCCAATGAGCAGTTCTTC	CASSLILASNEQFF
TRBV6-1	TRBJ2-2	many	TRBD2	TGTGCCAGCACCTTCGGGAAGCGGGGCTCGAACACCGGGGAGCTGTTTTTT	CASTFGKRGSNTGELFF
TRBV28	TRBJ2-1	-	-	TGTGCCGGCAGTTTGGCGCTAGGATCCTACAATGAGCAGTTCTTC	CAGSLALGSYNEQFF
TRBV29-1	TRBJ1-3	few	-	TGCAGCGTTAATGGGGGTCTGGGAGGAAACACCATATATTTT	CSVNGGLGGNTIYF
TRBV5-1	TRBJ1-1	many	-	TGCGCCAGCAGCTTGGGGTTAGAGGGGACTGAAGCTTTCTTT	CASSLGLEGTEAFF
TRBV7-3	TRBJ2-1	once	-	TGTGCCAGCAGCTTAAATGGACTCAATGAGCAGTTCTTC	CASSLNGLNEQFF
TRBV24-1	TRBJ2-7	many	-	TGTGCCACCAGTGCGGCCGAGGCTGGAAACGAGCAGTACTTC	CATSAAEAGNEQYF
TRBV20-1	TRBJ2-1	many	TRBD2	TGCAGTGCCACCACAAGGACTAGCGGGAGGGCGAATGAGCAGTTCTTC	CSATTRTSGRANEQFF
TRBV30	TRBJ2-7	few	-	TGTGCCTGGAGTGTGGTTGCAGGGCCCTACGAGCAGTACTTC	CAWSVVAGPYEQYF
TRBV5-1	TRBJ2-1	-	-	TGCGCCAGCAGCCTAGAGGACAGCTACAATGAGCAGTTCTTC	CASSLEDSYNEQFF
TRBV12-3/TRBV12-4	TRBJ1-1	many	-	TGTGCCAGCAGTACCCTCCGAGGGGGTTCGAGTGAAGCTTTCTTT	CASSTLRGGSSEAFF
TRBV11-2	TRBJ2-5	many	-	TGTGCCAGCAGCTTAGAAGCGTTAGCGGAGACCCAGTACTTC	CASSLEALAETQYF
TRBV5-1	TRBJ1-2	few	-	TGCGCCAGCAGAATTGCTGCGACGGTTAACTATGGCTACACCTTC	CASRIAATVNYGYTF
TRBV3-1	TRBJ2-1	few	TRBD2	TGTGCCAGCAGCCAAGGGACAGTCCCGGGACTAGCGGGGTACAATGAGCAGTTCTTC	CASSQGTVPGLAGYNEQFF
TRBV7-9	TRBJ2-7	many	TRBD2	TGTGCCAGCAGTTCGGGACTAGCGGGTGTTACCTACGAGCAGTACTTC	CASSSGLAGVTYEQYF
TRBV30	TRBJ2-3	-	-	TGTGCCTGGGAGAGTATGGATTGGGGTACGCAGTATTTT	CAWESMDWGTQYF
TRBV29-1	TRBJ2-2	many	-	TGCAGCGTTTCGAGAAGGCAGAACACCGGGGAGCTGTTTTTT	CSVSRRQNTGELFF
TRBV7-2	TRBJ2-3	-	TRBD2	TGTGCCAGCAGGGGCGAGGGGAGCGGGAGGGCCGGGACGCAGTATTTT	CASRGEGSGRAGTQYF
TRBV20-1	TRBJ1-6	-	-	TGCAGTGCTACTGTGGGAGCCTATAATTCACCCCTCCACTTT	CSATVGAYNSPLHF
TRBV20-1	TRBJ2-1	many	TRBD2	TGCAGTGCTAGTGTGCTAGCGGGAGACTATAATGAGCAGTTCTTC	CSASVLAGDYNEQFF
TRBV20-1	TRBJ2-5	-	TRBD1	TGCAGTGCTCGGACGGGACAGGGTCTTGGGACCCAGTACTTC	CSARTGQGLGTQYF